Listed below are T cell receptor beta chains from one sample, sequenced in a study of monozygotic twins with inflammatory bowel disease. Using the 5' RACE reads, TCRdb records one entry per CDR3 protein without DNA. The sample holds over 200,000 distinct CDR3 sequences. Sequencing was done on a sample of blood. The receptors shown here come from a human donor with ulcerative colitis or Crohn's disease, or a healthy co-twin of an affected twin (not recorded which). CDR3s include the opening cysteine and the closing phenylalanine or tryptophan. Each record gives: CDR3 length, V gene, J gene, CDR3 protein.

14	TRBV7-7	TRBJ1-2	CASITDGTNYGYTF
12	TRBV7-2	TRBJ2-2	CASSGLGRELFF
12	TRBV3-1	TRBJ2-7	CASSQSSSGQYF
14	TRBV13	TRBJ2-5	CASSFRDREETQYF
18	TRBV11-1	TRBJ1-1	CASSLVAGQAKGVTEAFF
13	TRBV5-1	TRBJ2-4	CASSLGQGNIQYF
14	TRBV5-1	TRBJ2-7	CASSPPGGTYEQYF
13	TRBV5-1	TRBJ2-7	CASGLAGSHEQYF
17	TRBV11-2	TRBJ2-3	CASSLDVTISGTDTQYF
14	TRBV10-3	TRBJ1-6	CAIRDRAADSPLHF
13	TRBV3-1	TRBJ1-1	CASSQGRTVEAFF
12	TRBV29-1	TRBJ1-2	CSVLPGDYGYTF
12	TRBV20-1	TRBJ2-3	CSGAGSTDTQYF
15	TRBV5-5	TRBJ1-1	CASSLRLGGPIEAFF
19	TRBV12-3/TRBV12-4	TRBJ1-2	CASSLGPRRGVSAPRRYTF
17	TRBV5-1	TRBJ2-2	CASSLPLAGVNTGELFF
15	TRBV7-9	TRBJ1-4	CASSTGQADNEKLFF
14	TRBV3-1	TRBJ1-5	CASSQDRGLQPQHF
13	TRBV5-6	TRBJ1-2	CASSFRTGWDYTF
14	TRBV5-5	TRBJ1-1	CASSPRSFDSEAFF
14	TRBV20-1	TRBJ2-3	CSAPPILGADTQYF
11	TRBV7-6	TRBJ1-3	CASSKGNTIYF
17	TRBV7-2	TRBJ2-5	CASSSSTNRGRGETQYF
13	TRBV29-1	TRBJ2-4	CSARRSGGNIQYF
15	TRBV15	TRBJ1-4	CATSRLTEANEKLFF
13	TRBV18	TRBJ2-7	CASSTFRGYEQYF
14	TRBV18	TRBJ2-7	CASSPPANFYEQYF
13	TRBV2	TRBJ1-1	CASKGQGNTEAFF
13	TRBV2	TRBJ1-5	CASSAETNQPQHF
15	TRBV4-1	TRBJ2-3	CASSPGGLRADTQYF
17	TRBV15	TRBJ2-1	CATSRDSGISSYNEQFF
12	TRBV5-1	TRBJ2-7	CASSLGTDEQYF
11	TRBV2	TRBJ2-1	CASTPGREQFF
16	TRBV24-1	TRBJ2-2	CATSDPGQGDSGELFF
16	TRBV20-1	TRBJ2-1	CSAPPASSSSYNEQFF
17	TRBV19	TRBJ1-5	CASSMTGSKQGNQPQHF
14	TRBV27	TRBJ1-5	CASSFMGGGQPQHF
12	TRBV29-1	TRBJ1-1	CSVVWGNTEAFF
12	TRBV12-3/TRBV12-4	TRBJ1-1	CASSLVGDWAFF
12	TRBV20-1	TRBJ2-1	CSARLMGGDQFF
14	TRBV19	TRBJ2-2	CASSMAGDTGELFF
16	TRBV6-5	TRBJ1-6	CASSYLGSDFNSPLHF
15	TRBV5-5	TRBJ1-2	CASSLVVLTDYGYTF
15	TRBV12-3/TRBV12-4	TRBJ1-2	CASSPADRGFYGYTF
15	TRBV20-1	TRBJ2-2	CSARDGRGATGELFF
12	TRBV20-1	TRBJ2-3	CSATDHTDTQYF
15	TRBV9	TRBJ2-7	CASSVAAGWGYEQYF
13	TRBV5-1	TRBJ1-2	CASSTQGDYGYTF
15	TRBV10-3	TRBJ1-6	CAISERTGNNSPLHF
14	TRBV5-1	TRBJ1-1	CASSLGGKNTEAFF
15	TRBV5-1	TRBJ2-5	CASRLAGGRQETQYF
17	TRBV20-1	TRBJ1-2	CSARVPGQGMGNYGYTF
15	TRBV6-4	TRBJ2-3	CASSDSGGRLDTQYF
13	TRBV19	TRBJ2-3	CASSTQGTDTQYF
13	TRBV24-1	TRBJ1-5	CATRGQPNQPQHF
13	TRBV20-1	TRBJ2-1	CSAHPTGGNEQFF
15	TRBV20-1	TRBJ2-1	CSAERGESSYNEQFF